The next 8 T cell receptor beta chains were all read from a single sample in a study of T cells in Graves' hyperthyroidism and ophthalmopathy. What was amplified from RNA transcripts were TCR beta CDR3 regions. The TCR CDR3 was amplified in a first-round RT-PCR using the HTBI primer set. TCRdb re-analysed the multiplex PCR reads in MiXCR, keeping a single row per CDR3 protein. This table has more than 500,000 distinct CDR3 sequences, roughly 14% appearing once. The sample comprised blood. The receptors come from a woman between 35 and 50 years old with Graves' ophthalmopathy.

This clonotype was observed at least ten times. The J gene is TRBJ1-1, the V gene TRBV6-1; 7 positions match TRBD1. The CDR3 covers 13 residues. CDR1 and CDR2 (germline): MNHNS, SASEGT. V was clipped by 7 bases and J by 10 bases; unmatched bases: 12. CDR3 sequence: CASITPGGSRAFF. The CDR3 DNA sequence: TGTGCCAGCATCACACCAGGGGGTTCTAGAGCTTTCTTT.

This clonotype has a count of ten or more. This chain connects TRBV5-1 to TRBJ2-7, with TRBD2 as a possible D gene (5 bases). The germline V and J ends were trimmed by 2 bases and 4 bases, with 13 bases remaining between them. The CDR3 has 14 residues. CDR1 is SGHRS, CDR2 YFSETQ, per germline. This CDR3 is CASSFVRDGYEQYF. CDR3 nucleotide sequence: TGCGCCAGCAGCTTCGTCCGGGATGGTTACGAGCAGTACTTC. Variable domain in full (rest from reference TRBV5-1 and TRBJ2-7): KAGVTQTPRYLIKTRGQQVTLSCSPISGHRSVSWYQQTPGQGLQFLFEYFSETQRNKGNFPGRFSGRQFSNSRSEMNVSTLELGDSALYLCASSFVRDGYEQYFGPGTRLTVT.

In this sample, this clonotype turned up many times. The chain couples TRBV27 to TRBJ2-5; 8 bases are a match to TRBD1. V shed 4 bases, J shed 1 base, and the junction held 5 bases outside the gene matches. Germline V lookup: CDR1 MNHEY, CDR2 SMNVEV (reference sequence). CDR3 length: 15 residues. CDR3 bases: TGTGCCAGCAGTTCCGCAGGGGGCGCCCAAGAGACCCAGTACTTC. As protein: CASSSAGGAQETQYF.

This clonotype was observed many times. CDR3: CSAEGGGGLGEQYF. The CDR3 bases are TGCAGTGCCGAAGGTGGCGGGGGGCTTGGGGAGCAGTACTTC. This chain connects TRBV20-1 to TRBJ2-7, with 8 bases that match TRBD2. CDR1 and CDR2 (germline): DFQATT, SNEGSKA (reference sequence). The CDR3 covers 14 residues. J gave up 7 bases and V 6 bases, and 14 bases lay outside the gene matches.

This clonotype was counted many times. V usage is TRBV6-1 and J usage is TRBJ1-1; possible D gene TRBD1, 5 bases. The CDR3 contains 16 residues. Looked up from germline, CDR1 is MNHNS and CDR2 is SASEGT. The V and J ends lost 3 bases and 2 bases respectively, with 16 bases between them. The CDR3 DNA reads TGTGCCAGCAGTGACCCCCCCGGACACAGAAACACTGAAGCTTTCTTT. It encodes CASSDPPGHRNTEAFF.

This clonotype was found a few times. The genes are TRBV5-4 and TRBJ2-7; 9 nucleotides line up with TRBD1. Germline assignment: CDR1 SGHNT and CDR2 YYREEE (reference sequence). V was clipped by 4 bases and J by 3 bases; unmatched bases: 8. The CDR3 totals 15 residues. The CDR3 protein is CASSPSTGGIYEQYF. As DNA, the CDR3 is TGTGCCAGCAGCCCGTCGACAGGGGGGATCTACGAGCAGTACTTC.

The chain uses TRBV7-9 and TRBJ1-2; D unresolved. The germline V gene has CDR1 SEHNR and CDR2 FQNEAQ (reference sequence). The length of the CDR3 is 14 residues. Trimming took 0 bases from V and 5 from J, leaving 10 bases between them. DNA for the CDR3: TGTGCCAGCAGCTTAGCGACGACTTGGTATGGCTACACCTTC. It encodes CASSLATTWYGYTF.

This clonotype came up many times. The CDR3 loop is CAQTGPEQYF. The CDR3 DNA sequence: TGTGCACAAACAGGCCCCGAGCAGTACTTC. The V call is TRBV6-1, the J call TRBJ2-7; perhaps TRBD1 as D (5 bases). CDR3 size: 10 residues. The germline V gene encodes CDR1 MNHNS and CDR2 SASEGT.